This T cell receptor beta chain was captured in a study of shared clonotypes between healthy human individuals (TCRdb year 2020). Looking at the study overall: The cohort included three men and a couple of women between 18 and 49 years of age. Leukapheresis yielded between about 0.85 and 10 billion PBMCs per donor. Blood TCR repertoires of about five healthy adults were deeply sequenced to estimate repertoire size and the extent of clonotype sharing between individuals. For each donor, CD4 naive and CD4 memory were each given three plates, CD8 naive was given two plates, and CD8 memory was given one plate. Libraries were prepared and TCR repertoires were sequenced by different laboratories using diverse techniques, in order to increase sequencing depth and limit assay-specific biases.

The CDR3 contains 13 residues, cysteine and phenylalanine counted. Left in the record is the CDR3 DNA by itself, 39 bases read in frame from the first base. Between the V and J ends, shortened by 5 bases and 3 bases respectively, the junction contains 11 bases. CDR1 GTSNPN and CDR2 SVGIG are derived from the germline V gene (reference sequence). Of note for this clone: Its antigen target is currently unknown. No quality values exist for individual bases; no much larger clone is one base distant.

Healthy HIV-negative adults with no recently reported acute infections or vaccinations were included as donors. Only Caucasian adults living in Nashville, Tennessee, USA were represented among the donors. CD4+ T cells were enriched by magnetic negative selection; naive cells were then positively selected on CD45RA, and the negative fraction formed the memory subset. After blood collection by leukapheresis, PBMCs were isolated using Ficoll-Histopaque density gradient centrifugation and then cryopreserved in the vapor phase of liquid nitrogen. Purity and quantity of every magnetically sorted T cell population were checked by analytical flow cytometry. Each sorted fraction had its genomic DNA isolated and then quantified by UV absorbance on a Nanodrop 2000c. Using the deep immunoSEQ assay, multiplex PCR amplified TCR CDR3 regions from genomic DNA. Extracted genomic DNA from each cell subset was spread evenly across all wells of several immunoSEQ 96-well plates, with each plate serving as a replicate. For sorted subsets, each replicate PCR was loaded with approximately 190 ng genomic DNA, equivalent to some 27,000 T cell genomes. The purified libraries were quantified using a Qubit 3.0 fluorometer, sized with a Bioanalyzer 2100, and then quantified again using the KAPA Library Quantification kit. Each immunoSEQ 96-well plate was sequenced on its own single-read 150-cycle Illumina NextSeq 550 flow cell. The source study handled its data this way. Because the immunoSEQ output included only junctional sequences and no quality scores, the filtering could not be the same as the filtering used for full-length reads. To assign V/J genes and CDR3, sequences were annotated using PyIR, a Python wrapper for IgBLAST v1.9, with IMGT germline references. Reads were filtered out if the reads had weak V/J assignments (E-value above 1e-6), no CDR3, stop codons, out-of-frame junctions, or ambiguous translated residues. V3J clonotypes were defined as sequences sharing the same inferred V gene, J gene, and CDR3 amino acid sequence. Percentage overlap between repertoires was computed as shared unique clonotypes divided by the size of the smaller repertoire. RTK rarefaction, the Chao1 estimator, and Recon v2.1 estimates of unobserved clonotypes were used to assess repertoire richness. For all TCRbeta clonotypes obtained by the gDNA method from a few donors, generation probabilities were computed with OLGA. Sourced from immuneACCESS, this table was stored by TCRdb with only in-frame sequences that have V and J called. A share of the clones is absent; for the studies checked, an unresolved V gene accounts for under half, and the remainder has no known explanation. D and trimming come from the DNA, and the V and J calls and clone size come from that table. This sample gives approximately 2,300,000 clones in total; under 95% of them show up just once. The ten largest clones take up 0.37% of the sample.

Broader findings and caveats from the paper: Incomplete sequencing was indicated by rarefaction of sorted-subset datasets, despite the large sequencing depth. Pairwise subsampling indicated that sequencing depth was expected to affect the degree of clonotype sharing among donors. Because the study included only a small number of donors, the genetic and exposure-history diversity represented was limited. Naive subsets generally had larger estimated clonotype richness than memory subsets did. Higher generation probabilities were observed for clonotypes shared by all four sorted-subset donors than for non-shared clonotypes. Only blood was sampled, and tissue TCR repertoires likely differ from those in blood. Across a few donors, approximately 4.6% of naive CD4, 3.5% of naive CD8, approximately 2.5% of memory CD4, and roughly 0.4% of memory CD8 clonotypes were shared.

Material for sequencing was naive CD4+ T cells from PBMCs. The cell subset or site label, read with the paper, signifies: CD45RA+ positively selected. The source is a man between 18 and 29 years old in good health. Some clones in this sample may be carry-over from other donors' samples. The V gene is TRBV30 and the J gene is TRBJ1-5; the D gene identity is not certain. For the CDR3, the sequence is CAWGTGHNQPQHF. The DNA sequence is TGTGCCTGGGGAACCGGGCACAATCAGCCCCAGCATTTT. Extended through the reference TRBV30 and TRBJ1-5 proteins, this CDR3 yields the full variable domain: SQTIHQWPATLVQPVGSPLSLECTVEGTSNPNLYWYRQAAGRGLQLLFYSVGIGQISSEVPQNLSASRPQDRQFILSSKKLLLSDSGFYLCAWGTGHNQPQHFGDGTRLSIL.